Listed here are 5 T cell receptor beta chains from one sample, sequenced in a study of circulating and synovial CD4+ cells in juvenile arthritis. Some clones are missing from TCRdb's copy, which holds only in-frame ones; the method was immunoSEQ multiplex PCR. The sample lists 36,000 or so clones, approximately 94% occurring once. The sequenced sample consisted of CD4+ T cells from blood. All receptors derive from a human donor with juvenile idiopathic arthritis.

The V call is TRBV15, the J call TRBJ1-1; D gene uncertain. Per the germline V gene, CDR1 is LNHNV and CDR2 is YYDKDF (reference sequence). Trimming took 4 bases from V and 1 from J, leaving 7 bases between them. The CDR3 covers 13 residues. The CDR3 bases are TGTGCCACCAGCACCGCCGGGAACACTGAAGCTTTCTTT. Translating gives CATSTAGNTEAFF.

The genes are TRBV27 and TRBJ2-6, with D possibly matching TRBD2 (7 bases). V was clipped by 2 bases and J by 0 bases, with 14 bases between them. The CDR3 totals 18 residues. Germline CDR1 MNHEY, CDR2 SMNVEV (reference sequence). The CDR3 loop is CASSLIRGADSGANVLTF. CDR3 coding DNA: TGTGCCAGCAGTTTAATTCGGGGGGCGGACTCTGGGGCCAACGTCCTGACTTTC.

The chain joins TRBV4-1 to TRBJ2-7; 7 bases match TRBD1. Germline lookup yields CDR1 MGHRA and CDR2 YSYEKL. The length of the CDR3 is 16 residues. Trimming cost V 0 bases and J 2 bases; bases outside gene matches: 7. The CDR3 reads CASSQEALTGPYEQYF. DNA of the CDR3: TGCGCCAGCAGCCAAGAAGCCTTGACAGGGCCCTACGAGCAGTACTTC.

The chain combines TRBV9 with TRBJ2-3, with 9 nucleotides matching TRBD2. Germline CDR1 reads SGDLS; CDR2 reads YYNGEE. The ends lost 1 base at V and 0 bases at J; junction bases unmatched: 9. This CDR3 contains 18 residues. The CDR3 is CASSVRDSGGSSTDTQYF. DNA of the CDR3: TGTGCCAGCAGCGTAAGGGATAGCGGGGGCTCTAGCACAGATACGCAGTATTTT.

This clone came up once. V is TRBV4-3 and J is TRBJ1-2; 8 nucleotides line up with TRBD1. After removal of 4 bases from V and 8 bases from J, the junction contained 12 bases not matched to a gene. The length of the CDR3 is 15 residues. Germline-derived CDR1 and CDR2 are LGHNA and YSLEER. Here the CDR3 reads CASSRTGQAQEGYTF. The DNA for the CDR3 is TGCGCCAGCAGCCGCACGGGACAGGCCCAGGAGGGCTACACCTTC.